The subject of this entry is one T cell receptor beta chain. Sequenced by immunoSEQ multiplex PCR; TCRdb stores in-frame clones only, minus some. The table records roughly 14,000 clones, more than 75% of them present only once. These data belong to a study of technical replicates of blood from several donors. V lost 7 bases and J 9 bases, leaving 28 bases between the germline ends. This CDR3 has 17 amino acids. The germline CDR1 and CDR2 sequences are SGHVS and FNYEAQ. Sequencing was done on a sample of PBMCs. This chain joins TRBV7-6 and TRBJ2-1; the D gene is possibly TRBD2 (7 bases). This TCR came from a human donor in good health. The CDR3 DNA sequence: TGTGCCAGCACCCCCCTTGGGGGCGGGGAGGGCCTTGGTGAGCAGTTCTTC. This encodes CASTPLGGGEGLGEQFF.